This T cell receptor (beta chain) comes out of a study of blood T cell repertoires in COVID-19. Original processing notes: Estimates of nucleated cell counts were drawn from the amplification of reference gene primers. Measured with immunoSEQ multiplex PCR; TCRdb has only the in-frame clones, and not every one. V and J calls and clone size follow that table, whereas D and trimming were derived from the DNA. The data hold 200,000 to 250,000 clones, with roughly 80% observed a single time. This clone was counted a few times. Germline loops: CDR1 SGHDN, CDR2 FVKESK. V lost 3 bases, J lost 3 bases, and 5 bases stayed unmatched. This CDR3 region has 14 residues.

Sequenced input: peripheral blood. The chain recombines TRBV14 with TRBJ2-7, with 7 bases aligning to TRBD2. The sequence was collected from a woman between 70 and 85 years old with COVID-19, enrolled during active disease. The CDR3 DNA reads as TGTGCCAGCAGCCAGGCTAGCGGACTCTACGAGCAGTACTTC. Translated: CASSQASGLYEQYF. Supplemented by reference TRBV14 and TRBJ2-7, the full variable domain reads EAGVTQFPSHSVIEKGQTVTLRCDPISGHDNLYWYRRVMGKEIKFLLHFVKESKQDESGMPNNRFLAERTGGTYSTLKVQPAELEDSGVYFCASSQASGLYEQYFGPGTRLTVT.